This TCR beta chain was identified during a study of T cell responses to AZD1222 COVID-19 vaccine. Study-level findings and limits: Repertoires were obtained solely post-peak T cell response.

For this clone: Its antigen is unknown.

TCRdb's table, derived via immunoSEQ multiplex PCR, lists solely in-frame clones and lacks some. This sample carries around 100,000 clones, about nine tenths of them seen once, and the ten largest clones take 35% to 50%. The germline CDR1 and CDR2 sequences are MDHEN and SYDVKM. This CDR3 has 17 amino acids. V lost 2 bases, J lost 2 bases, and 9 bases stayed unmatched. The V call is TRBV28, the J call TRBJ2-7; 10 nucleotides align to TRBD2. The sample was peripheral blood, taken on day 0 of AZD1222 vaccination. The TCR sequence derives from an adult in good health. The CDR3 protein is CASSLRLAGVYTYEQYF. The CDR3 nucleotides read TGTGCCAGCAGTTTAAGGCTAGCGGGAGTCTATACCTACGAGCAGTACTTC.